Following are 7 T cell receptor beta chains from one sample sequenced in a study of T cells in Graves' hyperthyroidism and ophthalmopathy. Authors of the study amplified TCR beta CDR3 regions from RNA transcripts. Using the HTBI primer set, a first-round RT-PCR was run on the TCR CDR3. Via MiXCR, TCRdb re-called the multiplex PCR reads, giving one row per CDR3 protein. The sample yields fewer than 300,000 distinct CDR3 sequences, around 15% seen once. Sequencing was done on a sample of blood. The receptors derive from a woman in her fifties or sixties with Graves' hyperthyroidism that later progressed to Graves' ophthalmopathy.

This clonotype was recorded at least ten times. The J gene is TRBJ1-3, the V gene TRBV6-1; 12 nucleotides agree with TRBD1. This CDR3 has 17 residues. In germline, CDR1 is MNHNS, CDR2 SASEGT. The V and J ends lost 5 bases and 4 bases, in that order; junction bases with no gene match: 9. The CDR3 DNA reads TGTGCCAGCAGTCGGGGACAGGGGGCTTTGGGCGGAAACACCATATATTTT. Protein: CASSRGQGALGGNTIYF.

The chain has TRBV3-1 and TRBJ1-4, with D perhaps TRBD1 (5 bases). The CDR3 totals 15 residues. Trimming cost V 1 base and J 9 bases, with 15 bases left between them. CDR1 and CDR2 from the germline V gene are LGHDT and YNNKEL (reference sequence). The DNA for the CDR3 is TGTGCCAGCAGCCAAGGTTGGGGGGGGGATAAAAAACTGTTTTTT. Protein: CASSQGWGGDKKLFF. Full variable domain (remainder filled in from reference TRBV3-1 and TRBJ1-4): DTAVSQTPKYLVTQMGNDKSIKCEQNLGHDTMYWYKQDSKKFLKIMFSYNNKELIINETVPNRFSPKSPDKAHLNLHINSLELGDSAVYFCASSQGWGGDKKLFFGSGTQLSVL.

This clonotype has ten or more counts. CDR3 in DNA: TGTGCCAGCAGTAGGACTAGCGGTTACAATGAGCAGTTCTTC. Protein product: CASSRTSGYNEQFF. The V gene is TRBV28, the J gene TRBJ2-1; 10 nucleotides match TRBD2. CDR1 MDHEN and CDR2 SYDVKM come from the germline V gene. CDR3 length: 14 amino acids. J lost 4 bases, V lost 5 bases, and 2 bases had no gene match.

This clonotype was recorded a few times. A much larger clone lies one base from this, so it may be a read error. The V call is TRBV6-1, the J call TRBJ1-2; D perhaps matches TRBD1 (6 bases). In germline, CDR1 is MNHNS, CDR2 SASEGT. The length of the CDR3 is 15 residues. V gave up 8 bases and J gave up 6 bases, with 22 bases separating them. The CDR3 DNA sequence: TGTGCCAGCGAATCCCGGGACAAGGGATTGGATGGCTACACCTTC. Residues: CASESRDKGLDGYTF.

At least ten counts were recorded for this clonotype. The CDR3 sequence: CAISEVDIYEQYF. CDR3 DNA sequence: TGTGCCATCAGTGAAGTAGATATCTACGAGCAGTACTTC. J is TRBJ2-7 and V is TRBV10-3; no clear D. The CDR3 is made up of 13 amino acids. With 3 bases removed from V and 3 bases from J, the gap between germline ends came to 9 bases. Germline CDR1 reads ENHRY; CDR2 reads SYGVKD.

Many counts were recorded for this clonotype. The rearrangement joins TRBV18 to TRBJ1-1; a possible D gene is TRBD1 (6 bases). The CDR3 loop spans 15 amino acids. Trimming shortened V by 3 bases and J by 8 bases, and 19 bases separated the two germline ends. The V gene's germline CDR1 is KGHSH and CDR2 LQKENI. The CDR3 here is CASSPGGGLRGEAFF. The CDR3 DNA reads as TGTGCCAGCTCACCCGGAGGGGGGCTTCGTGGGGAAGCTTTCTTT. Full variable domain (rest looked up from reference TRBV18 and TRBJ1-1): NAGVMQNPRHLVRRRGQEARLRCSPMKGHSHVYWYRQLPEEGLKFMVYLQKENIIDESGMPKERFSAEFPKEGPSILRIQQVVRGDSAAYFCASSPGGGLRGEAFFGQGTRLTVV.

The CDR3, as DNA: TGTGCCAGCAGCACCCAGGGGCTTGGAGCTTTCTTT. Its protein is CASSTQGLGAFF. V and J are TRBV7-2 and TRBJ1-1; possibly TRBD1 for D (6 bases). From germline, CDR1 is SGHTA and CDR2 FQGNSA. The germline V and J ends were trimmed by 5 bases and 10 bases, with 14 bases remaining between them. The CDR3 sequence is 12 residues long.